This entry lists 25 T cell receptor beta chains sequenced from one sample in a study of blood T cell repertoires in COVID-19. The table came from immunoSEQ multiplex PCR; TCRdb's copy has only in-frame clones and leaves some out. Of roughly 66,000 clones in the sample, about 90% were seen once. Sequencing input: peripheral blood. These receptor sequences come from a human donor in a cohort sampled during active COVID-19.

This sequence joins TRBV10-3 and TRBJ2-1; 9 bases match TRBD1. The V gene end was trimmed by 4 bases and the J gene end by 5 bases; junction bases not matched to a gene: 6. CDR1 and CDR2 (germline): ENHRY, SYGVKD. The CDR3 runs to 15 residues. CDR3 residues: CAISGGTGRDNEQFF. The CDR3 DNA sequence: TGTGCCATCAGTGGAGGGACAGGGCGGGACAATGAGCAGTTCTTC.

The CDR3 here is CASRLGVTRGTDTQYF. DNA for the CDR3: TGCGCCAGCAGACTAGGGGTAACCAGGGGTACAGATACGCAGTATTTT. V is TRBV4-1 and J is TRBJ2-3; possible D gene TRBD1, 6 bases. The CDR3 sequence is 16 residues long. Germline V lookup: CDR1 MGHRA, CDR2 YSYEKL. The V and J ends lost 6 bases and 3 bases respectively, with 19 bases between them.

The gene calls are TRBV27 and TRBJ1-5; the D gene is possibly TRBD1 (6 bases). The CDR3 extends over 14 amino acids. Trimming stripped 3 bases from V and 5 bases from J, with 11 bases between. CDR1 and CDR2 (germline): MNHEY, SMNVEV (reference sequence). The CDR3 sequence: CASSFGQSHQPQHF. The CDR3 DNA reads TGTGCCAGCAGTTTTGGACAGTCGCATCAGCCCCAGCATTTT.

This chain uses TRBV28 with TRBJ2-1; 10 bases are a match to TRBD2. From germline, CDR1 is MDHEN and CDR2 SYDVKM. There are 19 residues in the CDR3. After removal of 5 bases from V and 7 bases from J, the junction contained 20 bases not matched to a gene. CDR3 sequence: CASSPDLGAFSSGGNEQFF. DNA of the CDR3: TGTGCCAGCAGTCCCGACCTGGGGGCCTTTTCTAGCGGGGGTAATGAGCAGTTCTTC.

This chain joins TRBV23-1 and TRBJ2-1, with D possibly TRBD2 on 6 matching bases. TRBV23-1 is reported as an ORF; its role is uncertain. The CDR3 consists of 15 residues. With 3 bases removed from V and 7 bases from J, the gap between germline ends came to 16 bases. CDR3 in DNA: TGCGCCAGCAGTCACCGAATCGGGAGCGGAAATGAGCAGTTCTTC. Protein sequence: CASSHRIGSGNEQFF.

The sample holds a few counts of this clone. This rearrangement joins TRBV6-5 to TRBJ1-4, with D unresolved. V was shortened by 5 bases and J by 8 bases, with 12 bases between the two germline ends. Germline assignment: CDR1 MNHEY and CDR2 SVGAGI. The CDR3 length is 13 residues. The CDR3 reads CASSRSQTEKLFF. CDR3 nucleotides: TGTGCCAGCAGTCGGTCCCAGACAGAAAAACTGTTTTTT.

This clone was observed a single time. The gene calls are TRBV6-1 and TRBJ2-3; 8 bases fit TRBD2. Trimming at V came to 3 bases and at J to 0 bases, leaving 2 bases not matched to a gene. The CDR3 totals 15 residues. Per the germline V gene, CDR1 is MNHNS and CDR2 is SASEGT. This CDR3 is CASSDPSGSTDTQYF. The CDR3 nucleotides read TGTGCCAGCAGTGACCCTAGCGGGAGCACAGATACGCAGTATTTT.

The chain is built from TRBV19 and TRBJ1-5; 10 nucleotides line up with TRBD1. In germline, CDR1 is LNHDA, CDR2 SQIVND (reference sequence). The CDR3 loop spans 16 amino acids. The ends lost 6 bases at V and 2 bases at J; junction bases unmatched: 7. CDR3 amino acids: CASRVDRGQRNQPQHF. The CDR3 nucleotides read TGTGCCAGTAGAGTCGACAGGGGGCAGCGCAATCAGCCCCAGCATTTT. Full variable domain (missing parts from reference TRBV19 and TRBJ1-5): DGGITQSPKYLFRKEGQNVTLSCEQNLNHDAMYWYRQDPGQGLRLIYYSQIVNDFQKGDIAEGYSVSREKKESFPLTVTSAQKNPTAFYLCASRVDRGQRNQPQHFGDGTRLSIL.

The chain carries TRBV18 and TRBJ2-1, with D perhaps TRBD2 (6 bases). The germline CDR1 and CDR2 sequences are KGHSH and LQKENI. V was shortened by 3 bases and J by 0 bases, with 12 bases between the two germline ends. There are 16 residues in the CDR3. The CDR3 reads CASSPPRDFSYNEQFF. CDR3 nucleotides: TGTGCCAGCTCACCCCCCCGGGACTTCTCCTACAATGAGCAGTTCTTC.

A single count supports this clone. This CDR3 reads CASSLTPGMNSPLHF. CDR3 DNA sequence: TGTGCCAGTAGCCTAACGCCAGGGATGAATTCACCCCTCCACTTT. This chain connects TRBV19 to TRBJ1-6, with D perhaps matching TRBD1 (5 bases). CDR3 size: 15 residues. The V gene's germline CDR1 is LNHDA and CDR2 SQIVND (reference sequence). The V gene lost 6 bases and the J gene lost 7 bases, with 16 bases spanning the gap.

V and J are TRBV18 and TRBJ1-5; 7 bases align to TRBD1. There are 16 residues in the CDR3. V lost 4 bases and J lost 3; bases outside the gene matches: 9. Germline lookup yields CDR1 KGHSH and CDR2 LQKENI. The CDR3 nucleotides read TGTGCCAGCTCACGTATACCGACAGGGACCAATCAGCCCCAGCATTTT. As protein: CASSRIPTGTNQPQHF.

This chain connects TRBV7-9 to TRBJ2-1; tentative D call: TRBD2 (6 bases). The germline gives CDR1 SEHNR, CDR2 FQNEAQ (reference sequence). Trimming took 6 bases from V and 0 from J, leaving 15 bases between them. The CDR3 sequence is 16 residues long. The CDR3 DNA reads TGTGCCAGCAGTTATAGCGGTATGAGCTCCTACAATGAGCAGTTCTTC. Its protein is CASSYSGMSSYNEQFF. Looking up the rest from reference TRBV7-9 and TRBJ2-1 gives the full variable domain: DTGVSQNPRHKITKRGQNVTFRCDPISEHNRLYWYRQTLGQGPEFLTYFQNEAQLEKSRLLSDRFSAERPKGSFSTLEIQRTEQGDSAMYLCASSYSGMSSYNEQFFGPGTRLTVL.

This clone showed up just once. The gene calls are TRBV5-4 and TRBJ1-6; TRBD1 matches 9 bases. The CDR3 consists of 15 residues. V was pared by 3 bases and J by 11 bases, with 9 bases of the junction left unmatched. CDR1 is SGHNT and CDR2 is YYREEE in the germline V gene (reference sequence). As DNA, the CDR3 is TGTGCCAGCAGCTCCCGGGACAGGGCCTCCACACCCCTCCACTTT. It encodes CASSSRDRASTPLHF.

The genes are TRBV7-6 and TRBJ2-2; 11 positions agree with TRBD1. CDR1 and CDR2 from the germline V gene are SGHVS and FNYEAQ. The CDR3 totals 16 residues. V lost 5 bases and J lost 0; bases outside the gene matches: 2. The CDR3 DNA is TGTGCCAGCAGCCGGACAGGGGGCGCGAACACCGGGGAGCTGTTTTTT. Protein product: CASSRTGGANTGELFF.

The chain is built from TRBV18 and TRBJ1-4; D remains ambiguous. Trimming left V 0 bases short and J 0 bases short, with 5 bases between. The germline V gene encodes CDR1 KGHSH and CDR2 LQKENI. The CDR3 is made up of 15 amino acids. CDR3 in amino acids: CASSPPRSTNEKLFF. The CDR3 bases are TGTGCCAGCTCACCACCGCGATCAACTAATGAAAAACTGTTTTTT.

The rearrangement uses TRBV15 and TRBJ1-1; possibly TRBD1 for D (6 bases). Trimming took off 4 bases at V and 6 bases at J, with 18 bases between the two ends. This CDR3 region has 15 residues. CDR1 and CDR2 (germline): LNHNV, YYDKDF (reference sequence). CDR3 loop: CATSKGRGYSPEAFF. Written as DNA, the CDR3 is TGTGCCACCAGCAAAGGTAGGGGGTACAGTCCTGAAGCTTTCTTT.

The chain employs TRBV19 and TRBJ1-1; weak D call: TRBD1 (5 bases). This CDR3 region has 14 residues. Deletions cut 5 bases from V and 1 base from J, with 11 bases between. CDR1 and CDR2 (germline): LNHDA, SQIVND (reference sequence). CDR3 amino acids: CASSQGPWNTEAFF. In DNA form, the CDR3 reads TGTGCCAGTAGTCAGGGCCCGTGGAACACTGAAGCTTTCTTT.

This chain connects TRBV4-3 to TRBJ2-1, with D tentatively TRBD1 (6 bases). In germline, CDR1 is LGHNA, CDR2 YSLEER. The V gene lost 4 bases and the J gene lost 10 bases, with 17 bases spanning the gap. The CDR3 sequence is 14 residues long. CDR3 amino acids: CASSPAHRVGEQFF. For the CDR3, the DNA is TGCGCCAGCAGCCCAGCTCACAGGGTTGGGGAGCAGTTCTTC.

The chain links TRBV6-1 to TRBJ1-2; D uncertain. CDR1 and CDR2 (germline): MNHNS, SASEGT. V was shortened by 0 bases and J by 7 bases, with 12 bases between the two germline ends. This CDR3 region has 14 residues. CDR3 bases: TGTGCCAGCAGTGAAGCGCCCTCGGGGTTTGGCTACACCTTC. Translated, it gives CASSEAPSGFGYTF.

V gene TRBV6-5 combines with J gene TRBJ2-5, with D possibly matching TRBD2 (6 bases). Per the germline V gene, CDR1 is MNHEY and CDR2 is SVGAGI. The CDR3 has 14 residues. The V end was cut by 7 bases, the J end by 4 bases, with 16 bases between. This CDR3 is CASTLREKGETQYF. CDR3 nucleotide sequence: TGTGCCAGCACCCTCCGGGAGAAGGGAGAGACCCAGTACTTC.

The chain has TRBV4-3 and TRBJ2-7; TRBD1 agrees at 8 bases. The V and J ends lost 4 bases and 2 bases, in that order; junction bases with no gene match: 16. There are 18 residues in the CDR3. CDR1 is LGHNA, CDR2 YSLEER, per germline. CDR3 DNA: TGCGCCAGCAGCCTAGGATTCTTCGCAGGGACAGGAGCCTACGAGCAGTACTTC. Translation gives CASSLGFFAGTGAYEQYF.

J is TRBJ1-5 and V is TRBV6-2 or TRBV6-3, with D possibly matching TRBD1 (6 bases). The CDR3 has 13 residues. Germline CDR1 is MNHEY and CDR2 is SVGEGT. Trimming shortened V by 4 bases and J by 7 bases, and 11 bases separated the two germline ends. CDR3 in amino acids: CASSFTGTQPQHF. CDR3 bases: TGTGCCAGCAGTTTCACAGGGACCCAGCCCCAGCATTTT.

This clone has only one observation. This chain links TRBV4-3 with TRBJ2-7; D remains unclear. V was cut by 0 bases and J by 5 bases, with 14 bases left in between. The CDR3 spans 15 residues. The germline V gene has CDR1 LGHNA and CDR2 YSLEER. The CDR3 sequence: CASSQEMARSHEQYF. DNA of the CDR3: TGCGCCAGCAGCCAAGAGATGGCGCGGAGCCACGAGCAGTACTTC.

The chain has TRBV28 and TRBJ1-5; perhaps TRBD1 as D (5 bases). The V gene's germline CDR1 is MDHEN and CDR2 SYDVKM. This CDR3 has 12 residues. Trimming removed 7 bases at V and 4 bases at J, with 8 bases between. The CDR3 DNA sequence: TGTGCCAGCACCGACAGTAATCAGCCCCAGCATTTT. Amino acid sequence: CASTDSNQPQHF.

In its sample, this clone was seen once. The chain links TRBV3-1 (or the pseudogene TRBV3-2) to TRBJ2-1; D gene uncertain. The CDR3 is 15 residues long. Germline assignment: CDR1 LGHDT and CDR2 YNNKEL (reference sequence). V dropped 0 bases and J dropped 4 bases, with 10 bases sitting between them. Here the CDR3 reads CASSQDLVTYNEQFF. The CDR3 DNA is TGTGCCAGCAGCCAAGATCTGGTAACTTACAATGAGCAGTTCTTC.